This TCR beta chain was identified in a study of OX40 agonist ivuxolimab in advanced cancers. Study-level background: Ivuxolimab was an agonistic, fully human IgG2 monoclonal antibody directed against OX40 (CD134), a costimulatory receptor. Of the approximately 50 patients in dose escalation, some 20 had hepatocellular carcinoma, about 15 had melanoma, 9 had renal cell carcinoma and 9 had head and neck cancer. Three dose-escalation patients achieved partial responses, one with hepatocellular carcinoma and two with cutaneous melanoma. The purpose of peripheral TCRbeta sequencing was to test whether ivuxolimab changed TCR sequence diversity and led to clonal T-cell expansion. The dose-escalation cohort was about 86% male with a mean age of around 62 years, ranging from about 20 to 85. The paper covers the monotherapy dose-escalation part of the phase I ivuxolimab trial, which included N of about 50 patients. Intravenous ivuxolimab was administered to patients every 2 weeks at six dose levels: 0.01, 0.1, 0.3, 1.5, 3 and 10 mg/kg. Patients were allowed to have had prior anti-PD-1, anti-PD-L1 or anti-CTLA-4 therapy, and approximately 40% of the dose-escalation patients had been treated with checkpoint inhibitors. What the work shows at the level of the full study, not this receptor alone: In partial responders in the 0.1-3.0 mg/kg groups, normalized peripheral clonal expansion was found to be among the lowest, especially among CD8+ T cells. The antigen specificity of the clonally expanded peripheral T cells was not determined. After ivuxolimab, CD8+ T cells had more expanded clones than CD4+ T cells on average. Low levels of normalized T-cell clonal expansion were also seen in some patients who did not respond. At doses of 0.1 to 3.0 mg/kg, clonal expansion of both CD4+ and CD8+ T cells in blood was seen between baseline and week 6.

The CDR3 spans 15 residues, from the cysteine through the phenylalanine. Just the 45-base CDR3 DNA is kept, in frame starting at base 1. Trimming accounts for 1 base at V and 7 bases at J, while the number of junction bases matched to no gene is 7. CDR1 and CDR2, per the germline V gene, are SGHAT and FQNNGV. The trial excluded patients who had a history of autoimmune disease or who were on systemic immunosuppression. Peripheral blood for TCR sequencing was collected from all dose cohorts at baseline, on cycle 4 day 1, and on cycle 7 day 1. Samples came from an open-label, multicenter, first-in-human phase I dose-escalation trial of ivuxolimab. The trial enrolled adults with locally advanced or metastatic head and neck squamous cell, hepatocellular, melanoma or renal cell carcinoma. CD4+ and CD8+ T cells were sorted separately from peripheral blood before TCR sequencing. Genomic DNA was isolated from the sorted cells so that the TCRbeta CDR3 region could be sequenced. The immunoSEQ Assay was used for sequencing of TCRbeta CDR3 regions. TCRdb stores this immuneACCESS table with in-frame sequences only. Part of the clones is absent; in the studies checked, under half of the shortfall reflects unresolved V genes, and no reason is known for the rest. Across this sample there are some 55,000 clones, with approximately 90% seen only once. 10% to 15% of the sample rests with the top ten.

Of note for this clone: This receptor's antigen is unknown. No base quality values were provided; no much bigger clone lies one nucleotide off.

This material consisted of CD4+ or CD8+ T cells sorted from blood, taken in a trial of the OX40 agonist ivuxolimab. The rearrangement joined TRBV11-2 to TRBJ1-5, and TRBD1 aligns with 7 junction nucleotides. This receptor was identified in an adult with an advanced solid tumor such as melanoma, head and neck, liver or kidney cancer. This receptor carries the CDR3 CASSLGGAGGQPQHF. The nucleotide sequence is given as TGTGCCAGCAGCTTAGGAGGGGCAGGGGGGCAGCCCCAGCATTTT.